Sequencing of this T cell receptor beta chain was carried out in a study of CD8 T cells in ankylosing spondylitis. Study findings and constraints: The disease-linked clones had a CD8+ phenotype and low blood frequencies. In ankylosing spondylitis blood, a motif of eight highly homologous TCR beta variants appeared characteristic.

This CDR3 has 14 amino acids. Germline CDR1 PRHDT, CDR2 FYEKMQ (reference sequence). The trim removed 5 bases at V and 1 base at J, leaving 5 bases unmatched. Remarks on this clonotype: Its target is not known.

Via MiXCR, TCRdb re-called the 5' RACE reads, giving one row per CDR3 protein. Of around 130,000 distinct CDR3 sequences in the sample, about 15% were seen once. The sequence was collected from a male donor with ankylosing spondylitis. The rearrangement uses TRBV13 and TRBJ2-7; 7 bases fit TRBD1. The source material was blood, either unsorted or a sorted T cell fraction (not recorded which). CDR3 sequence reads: CASSPTGNSYEQYF. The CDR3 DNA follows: TGTGCCAGCAGCCCGACAGGGAATTCCTACGAGCAGTACTTC.